The rows below give T cell receptor beta chains drawn from one sample of a study of cytomegalovirus exposure and HLA in healthy donors. Data came from immunoSEQ multiplex PCR; TCRdb stores just in-frame clones and leaves some out. The sample carries about 96,000 clones, around 74% recorded once. The sequenced material came from PBMCs. The receptors were gathered from a woman in her 70s in good health and CMV-seropositive. CDR3s include the opening cysteine and the closing phenylalanine or tryptophan. A D gene is named only where the DNA matches it firmly. Where a row states a size, it is once, few, many or the class of an expanded clone; other rows omit it.

.	TRBD2	TRBV9	TRBJ2-2	TGTGCCAGCAGCGTCGGACTAGCGGGATTCCCCGGGGAGCTGTTTTTT	CASSVGLAGFPGELFF
.	.	TRBV5-4	TRBJ1-1	TGTGCCAGCAGATCTAACAATATACAGGGAACTGAAGCTTTCTTT	CASRSNNIQGTEAFF
once	TRBD1	TRBV7-9	TRBJ1-5	TGTGCCAGCAGCCCTGGACAGGGTGATAGCAATCAGCCCCAGCATTTT	CASSPGQGDSNQPQHF
few	TRBD2	TRBV10-2	TRBJ2-3	TGCGCCAGCAGGAGGGGACTAGCGGGCACAGATACGCAGTATTTT	CASRRGLAGTDTQYF
.	.	TRBV7-9	TRBJ2-2	TGTGCCAGCAGCTTAGTCCCCCCGGCCGGGGAGCTGTTTTTT	CASSLVPPAGELFF
.	.	TRBV4-1	TRBJ1-3	TGCGCCAGCAGCCAAGATCGGGGAGGGGCCAACACCATATATTTT	CASSQDRGGANTIYF
.	TRBD2	TRBV4-2	TRBJ2-1	TGTGCCAGCAACCCGACGGCGGGAGCCCGGATACTCTACAATGAGCAGTTCTTC	CASNPTAGARILYNEQFF
.	TRBD2	TRBV2	TRBJ2-7	TGTGCCAGCAGGGCCGGGACTAGCGCATACGAGCAGTACTTC	CASRAGTSAYEQYF
.	.	TRBV19	TRBJ1-5	TGTGCCAGTAGTATAGCCGTTGGCAATCAGCCCCAGCATTTT	CASSIAVGNQPQHF
.	.	TRBV9	TRBJ1-4	TGTGCCAGCAGCGTAGCTCCCCGGCCGACAGGTGAAAAACTGTTTTTT	CASSVAPRPTGEKLFF
.	.	TRBV29-1	TRBJ2-4	TGCAGCGTTGCCCCTAGTTCTGACATTCAGTACTTC	CSVAPSSDIQYF
.	.	TRBV9	TRBJ2-3	TGTGCCAGCAGCGCTCAGGAAGATACGCAGTATTTT	CASSAQEDTQYF
.	TRBD1	TRBV2	TRBJ1-1	TGTGCCAGCAGTGTGGACAGGATGAACACTGAAGCTTTCTTT	CASSVDRMNTEAFF
.	TRBD1	TRBV19	TRBJ2-1	TGTGCCAGTAGTACGCTACAGGGGTATGAGCAGTTCTTC	CASSTLQGYEQFF
few	TRBD2	TRBV5-4	TRBJ2-5	TGTGCCAGCAGCTTGGGCGGGACTAGCGGGAGTATTAGGCAGACCCAGTACTTC	CASSLGGTSGSIRQTQYF
few	TRBD2	TRBV14	TRBJ2-1	TGTGCCAGCAGCCGAGACTTGCTAGCGGGAAGAGACAATGAGCAGTTCTTC	CASSRDLLAGRDNEQFF
.	.	TRBV7-9	TRBJ1-1	TGTTCCAGCAGCCCTTCCGCGTCGAACACTGAAGCTTTCTTT	CSSSPSASNTEAFF
.	.	TRBV28	TRBJ1-5	TGTGCCAGCAGTTCCGGACAAAATCAGCCCCAGCATTTT	CASSSGQNQPQHF
once	TRBD1	TRBV7-9	TRBJ2-5	TGTGCCAGCAGCACCCCAGGGGGCGGAGAGACCCAGTACTTC	CASSTPGGGETQYF
.	.	TRBV7-8	TRBJ2-3	TGTGCCAGCAGCCCCGGGGTAGGCACAGATACGCAGTATTTT	CASSPGVGTDTQYF